These 5 T cell receptor beta chains originate from one sample sequenced in a study of T cell clonotyping in hematopoietic cell transplantation. TCRdb's copy holds only in-frame clones and misses some; the assay was immunoSEQ multiplex PCR. The sample carries fewer than 15,000 clones, 75% to 95% recorded once. The sequencing input was peripheral blood mononuclear cells. These receptors came from a man aged 25-45 years in good health. Some clones in this sample may be carry-over from other donors' samples.

The CDR3 region has the DNA TGTGCCAGCAGCTTAGATGGACTAGCGGGCTCCTACGAGCAGTACTTC. This sequence encodes CASSLDGLAGSYEQYF. This rearrangement joins TRBV11-2 to TRBJ2-7, with 11 bases fitting TRBD2. V shed 0 bases and J 0 bases; nucleotides not matched to a gene: 1. CDR1 is SGHAT, CDR2 FQNNGV, per germline. The CDR3 length is 16 residues.

This CDR3 is CASSAQGVKAYGYTF. Written as DNA, the CDR3 is TGTGCCAGTAGTGCGCAGGGAGTTAAAGCGTATGGCTACACCTTC. The genes are TRBV19 and TRBJ1-2, with a weak D call TRBD1 (5 bases). Trimming left V 5 bases short and J 5 bases short, with 18 bases between. The CDR3 is made up of 15 amino acids. Germline V gene data show CDR1 as LNHDA and CDR2 as SQIVND (reference sequence).

This clone was seen a single time. This sequence joins TRBV4-1 and TRBJ1-5; D is perhaps TRBD1 (5 bases). The length of the CDR3 is 14 residues. V lost 0 bases and J lost 7, with 10 bases in between. Germline V lookup: CDR1 MGHRA, CDR2 YSYEKL. CDR3 nucleotide sequence: TGCGCCAGCAGCCAAGATCGGGGCGACCAGCCCCAGCATTTT. It specifies CASSQDRGDQPQHF.

The chain employs TRBV7-3 and TRBJ1-5; TRBD1 agrees at 9 bases. J gave up 1 base and V 2 bases, and 0 bases lay outside the gene matches. The CDR3 loop spans 15 amino acids. CDR1 and CDR2 (germline): SGHTA, FQGTGA. CDR3 in DNA: TGTGCCAGCAGCTTAGGGACAGGGAGCAATCAGCCCCAGCATTTT. As protein: CASSLGTGSNQPQHF.

The genes are TRBV2 and TRBJ2-1; 10 bases map to TRBD1. Trimming took 9 bases from V and 5 from J; bases not matched to a gene: 7. The CDR3 has 14 residues. Per the germline V gene, CDR1 is SNHLY and CDR2 is FYNNEI. The CDR3 loop reads CARTGGEGDNEQFF. CDR3 DNA sequence: TGTGCCAGGACAGGGGGCGAGGGTGACAATGAGCAGTTCTTC.